This TCR beta chain was found in a study of blood T cell repertoires in COVID-19. Study information: Sites in the United States, Italy and Spain provided acute and convalescent COVID-19 samples. The cDNA or gDNA used as material had been derived from T cells, B-cell-depleted T cells, or PBMCs.

Germline CDR1 and CDR2: SGHAT and FQNNGV. The length of the CDR3 is 12 residues. The V and J ends lost 3 bases and 6 bases respectively, with 8 bases between them. This clone was recorded once. Authors' methods: For nucleated cells, counts were estimated from reference gene primer amplification. Here immunoSEQ multiplex PCR was the method, and the copy in TCRdb shows in-frame clones only, minus some. V and J calls and clone size follow that table, whereas D and trimming were derived from the DNA. The sample includes around 72,000 clones, about 90% of them seen just once. The gene calls are TRBV11-2 and TRBJ1-1; D is possibly TRBD1 (6 bases). This clonotype was obtained from a man aged 50 to 59 with active COVID-19. The sample comprised peripheral blood. This chain's CDR3 is CASSLAGAEAFF. The CDR3 nucleotides read TGTGCCAGCAGCTTGGCAGGGGCTGAAGCTTTCTTT.